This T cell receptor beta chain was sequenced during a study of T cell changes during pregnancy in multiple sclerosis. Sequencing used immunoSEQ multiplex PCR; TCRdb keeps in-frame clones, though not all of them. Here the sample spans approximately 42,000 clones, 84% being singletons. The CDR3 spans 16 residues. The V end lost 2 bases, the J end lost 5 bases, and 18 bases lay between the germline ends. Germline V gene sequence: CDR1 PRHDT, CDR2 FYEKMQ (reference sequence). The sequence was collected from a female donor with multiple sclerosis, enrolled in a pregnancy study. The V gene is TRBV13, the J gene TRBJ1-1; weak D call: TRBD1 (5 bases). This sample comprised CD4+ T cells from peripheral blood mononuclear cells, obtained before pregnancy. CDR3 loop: CASSLITRAGGTEAFF. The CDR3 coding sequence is TGTGCCAGCAGCTTAATAACCAGGGCGGGGGGTACTGAAGCTTTCTTT.